The table lists the clone carrying this T cell receptor beta chain with a few counts. Its specificity is not known. The protocol was immunoSEQ multiplex PCR, while the TCRdb copy is restricted to in-frame clones and leaves out a portion. The data contain almost 7,000 clones, around three quarters of them singletons. The data derive from a study of immune cell composition in non-small cell lung cancer. General study results and limits: Lung adenocarcinomas had lower top 10 clone scores and clonality than squamous tumours.

The CDR3 runs 14 residues. V lost 7 bases to trimming and J lost 4 bases; unmatched junction nucleotides: 7. Germline values: CDR1 SEHNR, CDR2 FQNEAQ (reference sequence). Sequenced material: lung tumor tissue. The J gene is TRBJ2-3, the V gene TRBV7-9, with 8 bases identical to TRBD2. The sequence was obtained from a human donor with non-small cell lung cancer. This CDR3 is CASNQIAGPDTQYF. CDR3 nucleotide sequence: TGTGCCAGCAACCAGATAGCGGGACCAGATACGCAGTATTTT.